This TCR beta chain was captured by sequencing in a study of blood T cell repertoires in COVID-19. Overall study: Sites in the United States, Italy and Spain provided acute and convalescent COVID-19 samples.

As handled by the study authors: Counts of nucleated cells, estimated from reference gene primer amplification, were obtained. Profiled with immunoSEQ multiplex PCR; TCRdb holds only in-frame clones, not every one. V, J and clone size are taken as reported in that table, and D and trimming were inferred from the DNA itself. The sample has fewer than 250,000 clones, about four fifths seen once; the top ten hold nearly 5%. Participants were aged about 18 to 100 years from roughly 26 US areas. Sequenced sample: PBMCs or T cells enriched from blood (not recorded which). The clonotype comes from a woman aged 45-59 years who had been exposed to COVID-19.

The CDR3 DNA follows: TGTGCCAGCAGCCAAGATCCGGGGAGTGGAACCGGGGAGCTGTTTTTT. Protein product: CASSQDPGSGTGELFF. The chain uses TRBV4-2 and TRBJ2-2; TRBD2 might be the D (5 bases). The CDR3 consists of 16 residues. V lost 0 bases and J lost 5, with 13 bases in between. Germline V CDR1 and CDR2: LGHNA, YNFKEQ.